These T cell receptor beta chains were read from a single sample in a study of blood T cell repertoires in COVID-19. Sequencing used immunoSEQ multiplex PCR; TCRdb keeps in-frame clones, though not all of them. Counted here are approximately 170,000 clones, 70% to 90% occurring once; the ten biggest clones make up approximately 6%. What was sequenced was PBMCs or T cells enriched from blood (not recorded which). The receptors were gathered from a man aged 40-55 years who had recovered from COVID-19. Both conserved end residues are part of each CDR3. D genes are given only for firm matches. Some rows have no size entry. The others give once, few or many, or a class for an expanded clone.

abundance: .
j_gene: TRBJ1-1
d_gene: .
v_gene: TRBV5-1
CDR3nt: TGCGCCAGCAGCCCCTCGGGGGACACTGAAGCTTTCTTT
CDR3aa: CASSPSGDTEAFF

abundance: .
j_gene: TRBJ1-1
d_gene: TRBD1
v_gene: TRBV13
CDR3nt: TGTGCCAGCAGTTCCTCCGGGACAGGGCCCATGAACACTGAAGCTTTCTTT
CDR3aa: CASSSSGTGPMNTEAFF

abundance: once
j_gene: TRBJ1-1
d_gene: .
v_gene: TRBV10-3
CDR3nt: TGTGCCATCAGAAGCGGGGCAGGGGCGAACACTGAAGCTTTCTTT
CDR3aa: CAIRSGAGANTEAFF

abundance: .
j_gene: TRBJ2-1
d_gene: .
v_gene: TRBV7-8
CDR3nt: TGTGCCAGCAGCTCGGATCGGGGATCCTACAATGAGCAGTTCTTC
CDR3aa: CASSSDRGSYNEQFF

abundance: .
j_gene: TRBJ2-3
d_gene: TRBD2
v_gene: TRBV5-4
CDR3nt: TGTGCCAGCAGCTTGGGGAGGGCGCGGGGGGCCGCCCAGACGCAGTATTTT
CDR3aa: CASSLGRARGAAQTQYF

abundance: .
j_gene: TRBJ2-1
d_gene: TRBD2
v_gene: TRBV5-1
CDR3nt: TGCGCCAGCAGTGGGACTAGCGGGGCCAATGAGCAGTTCTTC
CDR3aa: CASSGTSGANEQFF

abundance: .
j_gene: TRBJ2-2
d_gene: TRBD1
v_gene: TRBV7-2
CDR3nt: TGTGCCAGCAGCTTGGGACAGGGATTCGTGGAGCTGTTTTTT
CDR3aa: CASSLGQGFVELFF

abundance: .
j_gene: TRBJ2-5
d_gene: .
v_gene: TRBV13
CDR3nt: TGTGCCAGCAGCCCCCGGGCGGGCGCCCGCGAGACCCAGTACTTC
CDR3aa: CASSPRAGARETQYF

abundance: .
j_gene: TRBJ1-1
d_gene: .
v_gene: TRBV6-1
CDR3nt: TGTGCCAGCAGTGACGGGGGAGGGAACACTGAAGCTTTCTTT
CDR3aa: CASSDGGGNTEAFF

abundance: .
j_gene: TRBJ1-1
d_gene: .
v_gene: TRBV5-4
CDR3nt: TGTGCCAGCAGCTCCAGGGGATCTGAAGCTTTCTTT
CDR3aa: CASSSRGSEAFF

abundance: once
j_gene: TRBJ2-3
d_gene: TRBD2
v_gene: TRBV11-3
CDR3nt: TGTGCCAGCAGCTTAGGGACTAGCGGGGGCGGTGATACGCAGTATTTT
CDR3aa: CASSLGTSGGGDTQYF

abundance: .
j_gene: TRBJ2-1
d_gene: TRBD1
v_gene: TRBV11-3
CDR3nt: TGTGCCAGCAGCTCCCCGGGACAGTCGCAAAATGAGCAGTTCTTC
CDR3aa: CASSSPGQSQNEQFF

abundance: .
j_gene: TRBJ1-1
d_gene: .
v_gene: TRBV5-1
CDR3nt: TGCGCCAGCAGGCTCCAACCTATGAACACTGAAGCTTTCTTT
CDR3aa: CASRLQPMNTEAFF

abundance: .
j_gene: TRBJ2-1
d_gene: TRBD1
v_gene: TRBV2
CDR3nt: TGTGCCAGCGGACAGGGGGGATACAATGAGCAGTTCTTC
CDR3aa: CASGQGGYNEQFF

abundance: once
j_gene: TRBJ2-7
d_gene: TRBD1
v_gene: TRBV15
CDR3nt: TGTGCCACCAGCAGGAAACCCCCCGGGGGACAGGTAAAGCAGTACTTC
CDR3aa: CATSRKPPGGQVKQYF

abundance: .
j_gene: TRBJ2-2
d_gene: .
v_gene: TRBV12-5
CDR3nt: TGTGCTAGTGGTCCCCCGGTAGTTACCAACACCGGGGAGCTGTTTTTT
CDR3aa: CASGPPVVTNTGELFF

abundance: .
j_gene: TRBJ2-3
d_gene: .
v_gene: TRBV7-8
CDR3nt: TGTGCCAGCAGCTCTAAAGCCCCGGACTCCACAGATACGCAGTATTTT
CDR3aa: CASSSKAPDSTDTQYF

abundance: .
j_gene: TRBJ1-3
d_gene: .
v_gene: TRBV5-1
CDR3nt: TGCGCCAGCAGCTTAGAGGGGACACACTCTGGAAACACCATATATTTT
CDR3aa: CASSLEGTHSGNTIYF

abundance: .
j_gene: TRBJ1-1
d_gene: .
v_gene: TRBV21-1
CDR3nt: TGTGCCAGCAGCTCATCAAACGGTAACCGGTTCACTGAAGCTTTCTTT
CDR3aa: CASSSSNGNRFTEAFF

abundance: .
j_gene: TRBJ1-5
d_gene: .
v_gene: TRBV30
CDR3nt: TGTGCCTGGAGTTCGGGGATTGGGGGCAGCCAGGTCGTGAGGCCCCAGCATTTT
CDR3aa: CAWSSGIGGSQVVRPQHF

abundance: .
j_gene: TRBJ2-3
d_gene: TRBD2
v_gene: TRBV30
CDR3nt: TGTGCCTCCACGGGACTAGCGGGGATCACAGATACGCAGTATTTT
CDR3aa: CASTGLAGITDTQYF

abundance: .
j_gene: TRBJ1-5
d_gene: .
v_gene: TRBV19
CDR3nt: TGTGCCAGTAGCCCCTCGACAGGTTATAGCAATCAGCCCCAGCATTTT
CDR3aa: CASSPSTGYSNQPQHF

abundance: .
j_gene: TRBJ1-6
d_gene: TRBD1
v_gene: TRBV5-1
CDR3nt: TGCGCCAGCAGCGGCACCGGGACAGGTTCCACTCGACCCCTCCACTTT
CDR3aa: CASSGTGTGSTRPLHF

abundance: .
j_gene: TRBJ2-7
d_gene: .
v_gene: TRBV27
CDR3nt: TGTGCCAGCAGCCTCGCGGACAGCGTATCCTACGAGCAGTACTTC
CDR3aa: CASSLADSVSYEQYF

abundance: .
j_gene: TRBJ1-2
d_gene: TRBD1
v_gene: TRBV15
CDR3nt: TGTGCCACCAGCAGCGGGACAGGGGTTGGCTACACCTTC
CDR3aa: CATSSGTGVGYTF

abundance: .
j_gene: TRBJ2-5
d_gene: .
v_gene: TRBV18
CDR3nt: TGTGCCAGCTCACCGTCTAGCGCAGAAGAGACCCAGTACTTC
CDR3aa: CASSPSSAEETQYF

abundance: .
j_gene: TRBJ1-1
d_gene: .
v_gene: TRBV18
CDR3nt: TGTGCCAGCTCACCCCTGGGGGCTGGGAACACTGAAGCTTTCTTT
CDR3aa: CASSPLGAGNTEAFF

abundance: once
j_gene: TRBJ1-3
d_gene: .
v_gene: TRBV2
CDR3nt: TGTGCCAGCGAGGTCACTCGCGGGATCGGAAACACCATATATTTT
CDR3aa: CASEVTRGIGNTIYF

abundance: .
j_gene: TRBJ2-7
d_gene: .
v_gene: TRBV6-5
CDR3nt: TGTGCCAGTCCGACAGACTCCTACGAGCAGTACTTC
CDR3aa: CASPTDSYEQYF

abundance: .
j_gene: TRBJ2-3
d_gene: TRBD2
v_gene: TRBV6-4
CDR3nt: TGTGCCAGCAGTGCTACTAGCGGGGGGGCCGGCACAGATACGCAGTATTTT
CDR3aa: CASSATSGGAGTDTQYF

abundance: few
j_gene: TRBJ2-1
d_gene: TRBD2
v_gene: TRBV2
CDR3nt: TGTGCCAGCACTTCAGGGGGGACTAGCCATGAGCAGTTCTTC
CDR3aa: CASTSGGTSHEQFF

abundance: .
j_gene: TRBJ2-7
d_gene: TRBD1
v_gene: TRBV19
CDR3nt: TGTGCCAGTAGTATAGTCGGACAGGGGTTCTACGAGCAGTACTTC
CDR3aa: CASSIVGQGFYEQYF

abundance: .
j_gene: TRBJ1-1
d_gene: TRBD1
v_gene: TRBV30
CDR3nt: TGTGCCTGGAGTGTGGGGTCAGGGGGCACTGAAGCTTTCTTT
CDR3aa: CAWSVGSGGTEAFF

abundance: .
j_gene: TRBJ2-7
d_gene: TRBD1
v_gene: TRBV5-1
CDR3nt: TGCGCCAGCAGCACCACGGGACAGTTTGGGGAGCAGTACTTC
CDR3aa: CASSTTGQFGEQYF